This T cell receptor beta chain was profiled in a study of control samples from healthy donors and cancer patients. Using immunoSEQ multiplex PCR, the repertoire was profiled, and TCRdb retains in-frame clones only, with some absent. The table records 65,000 to 95,000 clones, around 87% of them present only once. The germline CDR1 and CDR2 sequences are MNHEY and SVGEGT. V lost 4 bases and J 4 bases, leaving 5 bases between the germline ends. CDR3 length equals 12 residues. This sequence joins TRBV6-2 or TRBV6-3 and TRBJ1-5; D is unclear. The source is a man aged 50 or older in good health. What was sequenced was blood. CDR3 in amino acids: CASSFPNQPQHF. The CDR3 nucleotides are TGTGCCAGCAGTTTCCCAAATCAGCCCCAGCATTTT.